The following is a TCR beta chain sequence with its context. Its specificity is not known. TCRdb's table, derived via immunoSEQ multiplex PCR, lists solely in-frame clones and lacks some. Altogether about 180,000 clones are present, about 87% being singletons, with the ten largest covering 3.5% to 5.5%. The sample belongs to a study of T cell responses to AZD1222 COVID-19 vaccine. Whole-study results and caveats: Reportedly, close to half of spike-specific TCRs are directed against unmutated variant regions.

This CDR3 is 13 amino acids long. V was cut by 5 bases and J by 2 bases, with 10 bases left in between. CDR1 is MDHEN and CDR2 is SYDVKM in the germline V gene. Sample: peripheral blood, taken 28 days after the second dose of the MenACWY control vaccine. The chain has TRBV28 and TRBJ2-7; D gene unclear. This TCR came from an adult who received the MenACWY meningococcal vaccine as a control. The CDR3 region is CASSRPATYEQYF. The CDR3 DNA is TGTGCCAGCAGTCGTCCAGCAACCTACGAGCAGTACTTC.